This section outlines one TCR beta chain sequence together with its context. What antigen it recognizes has not been identified. Base qualities are missing; no much larger clone stands one base away. Each collaborating institution followed its own protocols to collect whole blood in K2EDTA tubes. Collaborator samples were shipped for TCRbeta analysis as frozen whole blood, isolated PBMCs, or DNA extracted from either sample type. TCRbeta CDR3 regions were amplified from genomic DNA by means of the immunoSEQ Assay, a bias-controlled multiplex PCR. In the source study's methods: Within the assay, amplification of reference gene primers was used to estimate how many nucleated cells each sample contained. Sequence reads were collapsed and filtered to measure the absolute abundance of every unique TCRbeta CDR3 rearrangement. For each sample, productive Simpson clonality was calculated by taking the square root of Simpson's diversity index across productive rearrangements. As stored in TCRdb, this immuneACCESS dataset retains in-frame rearrangements with V and J assigned. A fraction of the clones does not appear; measured against another copy, unresolved V genes explain less than half of the discrepancy, and the remainder lacks a known reason. V and J calls and clone size are those listed in that table; D and trimming were worked out from the DNA. The sample records about 100,000 clones, roughly 92% of which are singletons. Of the sample, roughly 0.88% falls within the top ten clones.

The sample comes from a study of blood T cell repertoires in COVID-19 (dated by TCRdb to the early 2020s). Looking at the study overall: The collaborator samples originated in the United States, Italy and Spain and spanned the acute and convalescent phases of COVID-19. Samples came from the ongoing ImmuneRACE study (first 160 participants) plus 1,254 subjects from 6 global collaborators. The dataset comprised deeply sampled blood TCRbeta repertoires from subjects exposed to, actively infected with, or recovered from COVID-19. The material from the prospective study consisted of cDNA or gDNA derived from T cells, B-cell-depleted T cells, or PBMCs. A de-identified subject ID, COVID-19 status, age in years and sex were almost always included in the sample metadata. Where available, HLA class I and class II types were obtained from metadata supplied by the sample provider rather than from assay-based typing. The repertoires were made available in a free public database intended to serve as a resource for research on the immune response to SARS-CoV-2. Results the study describes overall, beyond this receptor: How much clinical and demographic metadata was included differed by source and by participant, and the metadata was provided uncurated.

V is pruned by 6 bases and J by 9 bases, leaving 16 bases of the junction without a gene match. Looking up the germline V gene yields CDR1 MGHRA and CDR2 YSYEKL. The CDR3, cysteine through phenylalanine, is 16 amino acids long. CDR3 DNA only is kept here, 48 bases in frame from base 1. This chain joins TRBV4-1 to TRBJ2-1, and 8 junctional nucleotides match TRBD1. The clonotype comes from a man aged 55-75 years with acute or convalescent COVID-19. Sequenced material: peripheral blood. The nucleotide sequence reads as follows: TGCGCCAGCAGACTTGCCTGGGACAGGCAGGGAGGTGAGCAGTTCTTC. The translation is CASRLAWDRQGGEQFF.